The 10 T cell receptor beta chains in this list originate from one sample, sequenced in a study of cytomegalovirus exposure and HLA in healthy donors. The PCR had 60 Vbeta and 13 Jbeta primers. Clones were read by immunoSEQ multiplex PCR, and TCRdb kept only the in-frame ones, dropping some. Seen here are fewer than 300,000 clones, roughly 88% observed once, and the top ten hold approximately 4.3%. The sequenced material came from PBMCs. These receptors came from a man aged 35 to 55 in good health and CMV-seropositive.

The chain carries TRBV19 and TRBJ2-7, with 10 bases matching TRBD1. V trimming: 4 bases; J trimming: 8 bases; junction bases outside the gene matches: 11. The germline V gene has CDR1 LNHDA and CDR2 SQIVND (reference sequence). The CDR3 covers 15 residues. CDR3 in DNA: TGTGCCAGTAGTAACCCCGGGACAGGGGTGTACAAGCAGTACTTC. The encoded protein is CASSNPGTGVYKQYF. Based on the CDR3 plus reference TRBV19 and TRBJ2-7, the full variable domain is DGGITQSPKYLFRKEGQNVTLSCEQNLNHDAMYWYRQDPGQGLRLIYYSQIVNDFQKGDIAEGYSVSREKKESFPLTVTSAQKNPTAFYLCASSNPGTGVYKQYFGPGTRLTVT.

The chain joins TRBV28 to TRBJ1-4; maybe TRBD1 (5 bases). CDR3 length: 13 residues. Germline assignment: CDR1 MDHEN and CDR2 SYDVKM. V was pared by 6 bases and J by 8 bases, with 13 bases between. The CDR3 here is CASRGWGGEKLFF. DNA for the CDR3: TGTGCCAGCAGGGGTTGGGGGGGAGAAAAACTGTTTTTT.

The chain has TRBV9 and TRBJ2-7, with D possibly matching TRBD1 (6 bases). V was clipped by 3 bases and J by 2 bases, with 21 bases between them. Looked up from germline, CDR1 is SGDLS and CDR2 is YYNGEE. The CDR3 is 17 residues long. CDR3 sequence: CASSGGAGVLSPYEQYF. CDR3 in DNA: TGTGCCAGCAGCGGAGGGGCAGGGGTACTATCCCCCTACGAGCAGTACTTC. The variable domain in full, with the rest retrieved from reference TRBV9 and TRBJ2-7, is DSGVTQTPKHLITATGQRVTLRCSPRSGDLSVYWYQQSLDQGLQFLIQYYNGEERAKGNILERFSAQQFPDLHSELNLSSLELGDSALYFCASSGGAGVLSPYEQYFGPGTRLTVT.

V gene TRBV15 combines with J gene TRBJ2-1, with D possibly matching TRBD1 (6 bases). This CDR3 contains 16 residues. The V gene lost 3 bases and the J gene lost 5 bases, with 17 bases spanning the gap. Germline CDR1 reads LNHNV; CDR2 reads YYDKDF (reference sequence). CDR3 in DNA: TGTGCCACCAGCAGTCTGCCGGGACATTGGAACAATGAGCAGTTCTTC. It is translated as CATSSLPGHWNNEQFF.

This chain connects TRBV19 to TRBJ2-1; TRBD2 matches 12 bases. CDR3 size: 13 residues. CDR1 and CDR2 (germline): LNHDA, SQIVND (reference sequence). Trimming at V came to 10 bases and at J to 9 bases, leaving 7 bases not matched to a gene. The CDR3 sequence is CATAASGRGEQFF. CDR3 in DNA: TGTGCCACAGCGGCTAGCGGGAGGGGTGAGCAGTTCTTC. Variable domain in full (rest from reference TRBV19 and TRBJ2-1): DGGITQSPKYLFRKEGQNVTLSCEQNLNHDAMYWYRQDPGQGLRLIYYSQIVNDFQKGDIAEGYSVSREKKESFPLTVTSAQKNPTAFYLCATAASGRGEQFFGPGTRLTVL.

The gene calls are TRBV2 and TRBJ1-2, with 10 bases identical to TRBD1. V lost 11 bases to trimming and J lost 5 bases; unmatched junction nucleotides: 17. CDR1 is SNHLY, CDR2 FYNNEI, per germline. CDR3 length: 16 residues. The CDR3 nucleotides are TGTGCCTCCACGAGGGACAGGGGACTCTCGGGGTATGGCTACACCTTC. Translation gives CASTRDRGLSGYGYTF.

In DNA, the CDR3 is TGTGCCAGCAGCCCAGGGGTCAATGAGCAGTTCTTC. Its protein product is CASSPGVNEQFF. This chain connects TRBV5-4 to TRBJ2-1, with D perhaps TRBD1 (6 bases). The CDR3 consists of 12 residues. Looked up from germline, CDR1 is SGHNT and CDR2 is YYREEE (reference sequence). Trimming left V 4 bases short and J 6 bases short, with 8 bases between.

This rearrangement joins TRBV6-5 to TRBJ1-4, with D possibly being TRBD1 (6 bases). Germline loops: CDR1 MNHEY, CDR2 SVGAGI. V shed 8 bases and J shed 3 bases, with 10 bases lying between them. This CDR3 has 13 residues. The CDR3 DNA reads TGTGCCAGCTCGGACAGCCCTAATGAAAAACTGTTTTTT. Translation gives CASSDSPNEKLFF.

The chain has TRBV6-5 and TRBJ2-1, with TRBD2 identical over 8 bases. This CDR3 spans 13 amino acids. With V trimmed by 7 bases and J by 4 bases, 3 bases remained unmatched. Germline CDR1 and CDR2: MNHEY and SVGAGI. As DNA, the CDR3 is TGTGCCAGCATGGGACTAGGTTACAATGAGCAGTTCTTC. Translated, it gives CASMGLGYNEQFF.

In this sample, this clone turned up once. V usage is TRBV27 and J usage is TRBJ1-6; D may be TRBD1 (5 bases). The CDR3 runs to 15 residues. Trimming stripped 5 bases from V and 6 bases from J, with 14 bases between. CDR1 MNHEY and CDR2 SMNVEV come from the germline V gene (reference sequence). The CDR3 sequence: CASSPYGGTNSPLHF. The DNA of the CDR3 is TGTGCCAGCAGTCCCTACGGCGGGACTAATTCACCCCTCCACTTT.